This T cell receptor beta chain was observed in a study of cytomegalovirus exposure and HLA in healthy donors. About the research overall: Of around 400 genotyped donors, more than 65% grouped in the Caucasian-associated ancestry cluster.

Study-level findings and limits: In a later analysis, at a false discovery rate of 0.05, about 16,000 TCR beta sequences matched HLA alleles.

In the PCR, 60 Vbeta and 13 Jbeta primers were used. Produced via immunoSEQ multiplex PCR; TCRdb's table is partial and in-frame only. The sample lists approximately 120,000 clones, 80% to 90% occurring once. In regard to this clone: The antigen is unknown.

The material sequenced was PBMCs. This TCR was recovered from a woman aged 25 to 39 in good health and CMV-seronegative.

This CDR3 reads CASSHRTGGATGELFF. CDR3 nucleotide sequence: TGCGCCAGCAGCCATAGGACAGGGGGCGCGACCGGGGAGCTGTTTTTT. V and J are TRBV4-1 and TRBJ2-2; TRBD1 aligns across 11 bases. The CDR3 runs 16 residues. The germline CDR1 and CDR2 sequences are MGHRA and YSYEKL. V lost 3 bases, J lost 5 bases, and 5 bases stayed unmatched.